A single sample gave rise to the 20 T cell receptor beta chains below, sequenced in a study of shared clonotypes between healthy human individuals. Libraries were prepared by immunoSEQ multiplex PCR; TCRdb keeps only in-frame clonotypes and omits some of them. The sample has roughly 890,000 clones, more than 85% seen once. Naive CD8 cells lacked CD45RO, underwent positive selection for CCR7 and left out terminally differentiated effector memory CD45RA+ cells. Source material: naive CD8+ T cells sorted from blood. These TCRs come from a young man in good health.

This clone was recorded many times. The chain links TRBV9 to TRBJ2-1, with D tentatively TRBD1 (5 bases). V was cut by 3 bases and J by 0 bases, with 16 bases left in between. The CDR3 totals 17 residues. The germline gives CDR1 SGDLS, CDR2 YYNGEE. The CDR3 sequence: CASSADPDRSSYNEQFF. The CDR3 bases are TGTGCCAGCAGCGCAGACCCCGACAGAAGCTCCTACAATGAGCAGTTCTTC.

The J gene is TRBJ2-6, the V gene TRBV7-9; D call uncertain. Trimming removed 4 bases at V and 4 bases at J, with 5 bases between. The CDR3 is 13 residues long. Germline V gene sequence: CDR1 SEHNR, CDR2 FQNEAQ (reference sequence). CDR3 bases: TGTGCCAGCAGCTCTAGGGGGGCCAACGTCCTGACTTTC. Translating gives CASSSRGANVLTF.

The rearrangement uses TRBV10-3 and TRBJ2-1; TRBD2 agrees at 11 bases. CDR1 ENHRY and CDR2 SYGVKD come from the germline V gene. V was clipped by 5 bases and J by 6 bases; unmatched bases: 3. The CDR3 is made up of 14 amino acids. The DNA of the CDR3 is TGTGCCATCAGTTTAGCGGGAGGGCCCAATGAGCAGTTCTTC. Translating it yields CAISLAGGPNEQFF.

This chain joins TRBV7-9 and TRBJ2-2, with D possibly TRBD1 on 5 matching bases. This CDR3 comprises 18 residues. V was clipped by 0 bases and J by 5 bases, with 19 bases between them. CDR1 is SEHNR and CDR2 is FQNEAQ in the germline V gene (reference sequence). CDR3 DNA: TGTGCCAGCAGCTTAGCAACAGGCGGTCAGGCAAGGACCGGGGAGCTGTTTTTT. It is translated as CASSLATGGQARTGELFF. The variable domain in full, completed from reference TRBV7-9 and TRBJ2-2, reads DTGVSQNPRHKITKRGQNVTFRCDPISEHNRLYWYRQTLGQGPEFLTYFQNEAQLEKSRLLSDRFSAERPKGSFSTLEIQRTEQGDSAMYLCASSLATGGQARTGELFFGEGSRLTVL.

As concerns this clone: At the DNA level, this CDR3 is encoded by other sequences in the same sample as well. The rearrangement uses TRBV9 and TRBJ2-1, with unresolved D. CDR3 size: 10 residues. Per germline, CDR1 SGDLS and CDR2 YYNGEE. Trimming removed 4 bases from V and 7 bases from J, with 3 bases in between. This CDR3 reads CASSPNEQFF. CDR3 nucleotide sequence: TGTGCCAGCAGCCCTAATGAGCAGTTCTTC.

The J gene is TRBJ2-5, the V gene TRBV5-1; D perhaps matches TRBD1 (6 bases). Trimming shortened V by 10 bases and J by 5 bases, and 12 bases separated the two germline ends. There are 11 residues in the CDR3. CDR1 is SGHRS and CDR2 is YFSETQ in the germline V gene. CDR3 nucleotides: TGCGCCGTTACCCAGGGGGAGACCCAGTACTTC. It is translated as CAVTQGETQYF. The entire variable domain, with the rest obtained from reference TRBV5-1 and TRBJ2-5, is as follows: KAGVTQTPRYLIKTRGQQVTLSCSPISGHRSVSWYQQTPGQGLQFLFEYFSETQRNKGNFPGRFSGRQFSNSRSEMNVSTLELGDSALYLCAVTQGETQYFGPGTRLLVL.

The rearrangement uses TRBV6-5 and TRBJ2-7; D ambiguous. V was trimmed by 5 bases and J by 0 bases, leaving 14 bases between them. Germline V gives CDR1 MNHEY, CDR2 SVGAGI. This CDR3 region has 15 residues. CDR3 region: CASSPTVSSSYEQYF. CDR3 DNA: TGTGCCAGCAGTCCCACAGTTTCAAGCTCCTACGAGCAGTACTTC.

J is TRBJ2-1 and V is TRBV29-1, with TRBD1 as a possible D gene (6 bases). Germline loops: CDR1 SQVTM, CDR2 ANQGSEA. Trimming cost V 4 bases and J 3 bases, with 16 bases left between them. The CDR3 has 15 residues. CDR3 loop: CSVAIEGQIYNEQFF. The CDR3, as DNA: TGCAGCGTTGCCATAGAGGGACAAATCTACAATGAGCAGTTCTTC.

This clone was recorded only once. V gene TRBV20-1 combines with J gene TRBJ2-7, with 7 bases fitting TRBD2. The germline V gene has CDR1 DFQATT and CDR2 SNEGSKA (reference sequence). V gave up 6 bases and J gave up 6 bases; unmatched junction bases: 5. The CDR3 consists of 11 residues. In DNA, the CDR3 is TGCAGTGCAGGGACTATCTCCGAGCAGTACTTC. Translated: CSAGTISEQYF.

The V gene is TRBV2, the J gene TRBJ2-7, with 7 bases that match TRBD2. Germline trimming cut 6 bases from V and 2 bases from J; bases unmatched to any gene: 4. The CDR3 contains 13 residues. Germline CDR1 and CDR2: SNHLY and FYNNEI. CDR3 residues: CASRDGRAYEQYF. The DNA of the CDR3 is TGTGCCAGCAGGGATGGGAGGGCCTACGAGCAGTACTTC.

V gene TRBV7-9 combines with J gene TRBJ2-7, with 7 bases identical to TRBD1. V dropped 5 bases and J dropped 0; count of bases not matched to a gene: 7. Germline values: CDR1 SEHNR, CDR2 FQNEAQ (reference sequence). The CDR3 totals 15 residues. This CDR3 reads CASSPKTGSSYEQYF. The CDR3 region has the DNA TGTGCCAGCAGCCCGAAGACAGGGAGCTCCTACGAGCAGTACTTC. Filled out from reference TRBV7-9 and TRBJ2-7, the complete variable domain reads DTGVSQNPRHKITKRGQNVTFRCDPISEHNRLYWYRQTLGQGPEFLTYFQNEAQLEKSRLLSDRFSAERPKGSFSTLEIQRTEQGDSAMYLCASSPKTGSSYEQYFGPGTRLTVT.

This sequence joins TRBV9 and TRBJ2-1, with D tentatively TRBD2 (6 bases). CDR1 is SGDLS, CDR2 YYNGEE, per germline. The CDR3 runs to 14 residues. Trimming cost V 0 bases and J 7 bases, with 11 bases left between them. The CDR3 bases are TGTGCCAGCAGCGTAGGAGGGACTGGAAATGAGCAGTTCTTC. Protein product: CASSVGGTGNEQFF.

V is TRBV6-4 and J is TRBJ2-1; D ambiguous. The CDR3 consists of 15 residues. Per germline, CDR1 MRHNA and CDR2 SNTAGT. The V and J ends lost 6 bases and 0 bases respectively, with 12 bases between them. CDR3 DNA sequence: TGTGCCAGCAGCCAAAGCAGGAGCTCCTACAATGAGCAGTTCTTC. It specifies CASSQSRSSYNEQFF.

The chain combines TRBV4-1 with TRBJ2-7; D is unresolved. The germline V and J ends were trimmed by 8 bases and 7 bases, with 12 bases remaining between them. The CDR3 extends over 11 amino acids. Germline CDR1 reads MGHRA; CDR2 reads YSYEKL. This chain's CDR3 is CASGRAGEQYF. The CDR3 DNA is TGCGCCAGCGGACGGGCTGGAGAGCAGTACTTC.

This clone was counted a single time. V is TRBV14 and J is TRBJ2-7, with 8 bases matching TRBD1. Trimming took 0 bases from V and 6 from J; bases not matched to a gene: 10. Germline CDR1 and CDR2: SGHDN and FVKESK. CDR3 size: 16 residues. DNA for the CDR3: TGTGCCAGCAGCCAAGATTGGGCAGGGGGCACGGGCGAGCAGTACTTC. Protein product: CASSQDWAGGTGEQYF.

CDR3 protein: CASSPLLAGAAEQYF. CDR3 bases: TGTGCCAGCAGTCCACTACTAGCGGGAGCCGCCGAGCAGTACTTC. This sequence joins TRBV27 and TRBJ2-7; 11 nucleotides align to TRBD2. Trimming took 5 bases from V and 6 from J; bases not matched to a gene: 9. Germline V lookup: CDR1 MNHEY, CDR2 SMNVEV (reference sequence). The CDR3 extends over 15 amino acids.

This chain connects TRBV10-2 to TRBJ2-5; TRBD1 or TRBD2 may be the D gene (5 bases each). Trimming took 4 bases from V and 5 from J, leaving 14 bases between them. The CDR3 runs to 14 residues. Per germline, CDR1 WSHSY and CDR2 SAAADI. CDR3 protein: CASSGGLEEETQYF. As DNA, the CDR3 is TGCGCCAGCAGTGGGGGGTTGGAAGAGGAGACCCAGTACTTC.

This chain links TRBV4-3 with TRBJ2-7, with a weak D call TRBD2 (6 bases). Trimming shortened V by 0 bases and J by 2 bases, and 11 bases separated the two germline ends. The CDR3 loop spans 15 amino acids. The germline gives CDR1 LGHNA, CDR2 YSLEER. DNA for the CDR3: TGCGCCAGCAGCCAAGATCGTAGCGGCCCCTACGAGCAGTACTTC. Translated, it gives CASSQDRSGPYEQYF.

This chain links TRBV29-1 with TRBJ1-2; D ambiguous. V dropped 7 bases and J dropped 7 bases, with 16 bases sitting between them. The CDR3 spans 12 residues. The germline V gene has CDR1 SQVTM and CDR2 ANQGSEA. In DNA, the CDR3 is TGCAGCGCAGGACGGACCGGAGGTGGCTACACCTTC. Its protein is CSAGRTGGGYTF.

V and J are TRBV14 and TRBJ1-4; TRBD1 is a possible D gene (5 bases). V gave up 2 bases and J gave up 8 bases, with 18 bases separating them. Germline V gene lookup returns CDR1 SGHDN and CDR2 FVKESK. This CDR3 has 16 amino acids. The CDR3 protein is CASSQMDNGPNEKLFF. The CDR3 bases are TGTGCCAGCAGCCAAATGGACAACGGGCCGAACGAAAAACTGTTTTTT.